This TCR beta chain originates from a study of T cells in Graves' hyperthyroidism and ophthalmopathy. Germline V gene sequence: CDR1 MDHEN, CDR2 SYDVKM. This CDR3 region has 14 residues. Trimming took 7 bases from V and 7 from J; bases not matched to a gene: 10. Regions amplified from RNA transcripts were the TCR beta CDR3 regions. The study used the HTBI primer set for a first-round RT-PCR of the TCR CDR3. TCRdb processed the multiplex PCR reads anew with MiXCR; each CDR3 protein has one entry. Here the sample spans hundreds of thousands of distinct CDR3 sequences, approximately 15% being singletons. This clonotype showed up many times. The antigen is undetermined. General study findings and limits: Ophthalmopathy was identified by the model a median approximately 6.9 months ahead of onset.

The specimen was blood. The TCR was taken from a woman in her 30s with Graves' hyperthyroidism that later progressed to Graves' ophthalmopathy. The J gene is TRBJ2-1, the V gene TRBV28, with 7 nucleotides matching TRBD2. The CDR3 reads CASTGGVGVNEQFF. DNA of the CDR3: TGTGCCAGCACTGGGGGGGTAGGAGTGAATGAGCAGTTCTTC.